A selection of T cell receptor beta chains follows, all from one sample in a study of T cell responses to AZD1222 COVID-19 vaccine. Using immunoSEQ multiplex PCR, the repertoire was profiled, and TCRdb retains in-frame clones only, with some absent. The sample lists over 130,000 clones; roughly 90% were seen once. This specimen consisted of peripheral blood, obtained 28 days after the second AZD1222 dose. The source is an adult who received the AZD1222 COVID-19 vaccine. CDR3s include the opening cysteine and the closing phenylalanine or tryptophan. Rows may omit the clone size; those that give it use once, few, many or a size class.

clone_size	v_call	j_call	cdr3_aa
.	TRBV11-2	TRBJ2-4	CASSSGLAKNIQYF
.	TRBV6-2/TRBV6-3	TRBJ1-1	CASSYTVDRGGRAFF
.	TRBV6-6	TRBJ1-6	CASSYYGVQLHF
.	TRBV2	TRBJ2-3	CASSETGHTDTQYF
.	TRBV5-1	TRBJ2-7	CASSFGIGLGYEQYF
few	TRBV10-3	TRBJ2-7	CAISVGRDLFYEQYF
.	TRBV11-2	TRBJ2-7	CASSPPGPYEQYF
.	TRBV11-2	TRBJ1-2	CASSSRRSPYGSSGYGYTF
.	TRBV6-5	TRBJ1-1	CASSYSKGKDTEAFF
.	TRBV18	TRBJ1-2	CASSPQDHYGYTF
.	TRBV19	TRBJ1-6	CASSLDRAGNSPLHF
.	TRBV5-4	TRBJ2-2	CASSTRPSGGRTGELFF
once	TRBV6-2/TRBV6-3	TRBJ2-3	CASSYSVGGRWADTQYF
.	TRBV10-3	TRBJ2-5	CAISQKGLGTQYF
.	TRBV12-5	TRBJ2-2	CASGLGLADTGELFF
.	TRBV7-9	TRBJ1-4	CASSLALGATNEKLFF
.	TRBV18	TRBJ1-5	CASSPSGQNQPQHF